This T cell receptor beta chain was observed in a study of control samples from healthy donors and cancer patients. Sequenced by immunoSEQ multiplex PCR; TCRdb stores in-frame clones only, minus some. The sample contains tens of thousands of clones, 89% of which appear only once. The trim removed 2 bases at V and 5 bases at J, leaving 11 bases unmatched. The germline CDR1 and CDR2 sequences are SGHTS and YDEGEE. The CDR3 has 18 amino acids. The receptor comes from a man aged 50 or older in good health. This chain links TRBV5-8 with TRBJ2-3; 13 bases agree with TRBD2. Input material: blood. The CDR3 sequence is CASSFRLTSGGSGDTQYF. The CDR3 DNA follows: TGTGCCAGCAGCTTCCGCCTGACTAGCGGGGGGAGTGGAGATACGCAGTATTTT.